The rows below give T cell receptor beta chains drawn from one sample of a study of T cell responses to AZD1222 COVID-19 vaccine. This table comes from immunoSEQ multiplex PCR, and its TCRdb copy is limited to in-frame clones, with some not included. The sample shows 80,000 to 100,000 clones, 70% to 90% of them seen only once. The sequences come from peripheral blood, collected 28 days after the second AZD1222 dose. The receptors stem from an adult who received the AZD1222 COVID-19 vaccine. The CDR3 runs from the conserved cysteine through the conserved F or W. The order of the fields is J gene, V gene, CDR3 protein.

j_gene: TRBJ1-3; v_gene: TRBV4-2; CDR3aa: CASSQVAGAIDTIYF
j_gene: TRBJ2-5; v_gene: TRBV24-1; CDR3aa: CATSETGTGGAETQYF
j_gene: TRBJ1-4; v_gene: TRBV9; CDR3aa: CASSETGQGEKLFF
j_gene: TRBJ1-3; v_gene: TRBV3-1/TRBV3-2; CDR3aa: CASRMGTTSGNTIYF
j_gene: TRBJ1-3; v_gene: TRBV6-1; CDR3aa: CASSEHWGNTIYF
j_gene: TRBJ2-3; v_gene: TRBV2; CDR3aa: CACMGLALYSTDTQYF
j_gene: TRBJ2-1; v_gene: TRBV7-3; CDR3aa: CASSASLNEQFF
j_gene: TRBJ2-4; v_gene: TRBV7-2; CDR3aa: CASSSSTGATAKNIQYF
j_gene: TRBJ2-5; v_gene: TRBV20-1; CDR3aa: CSASSLQGGETQYF
j_gene: TRBJ2-1; v_gene: TRBV28; CDR3aa: CASSRRTSGRPDNEQFF
j_gene: TRBJ1-1; v_gene: TRBV4-2; CDR3aa: CASSQRLLSDTEAFF
j_gene: TRBJ1-2; v_gene: TRBV6-5; CDR3aa: CASSYGGRYGYTF
j_gene: TRBJ2-5; v_gene: TRBV5-4; CDR3aa: CASSLLEAGLETQYF
j_gene: TRBJ1-1; v_gene: TRBV7-6; CDR3aa: CASSNGGTVNTEAFF
j_gene: TRBJ1-2; v_gene: TRBV25-1; CDR3aa: CASSARGDRNYGYTF
j_gene: TRBJ2-6; v_gene: TRBV5-6; CDR3aa: CASSLPDISGANVLTF
j_gene: TRBJ1-1; v_gene: TRBV7-8; CDR3aa: CASSLPVGGTEAFF
j_gene: TRBJ2-7; v_gene: TRBV5-6; CDR3aa: CASSLEQGVYEQYF
j_gene: TRBJ1-6; v_gene: TRBV6-6; CDR3aa: CASRPRADNSPLHF
j_gene: TRBJ1-5; v_gene: TRBV28; CDR3aa: CASANSQPQHF
j_gene: TRBJ2-3; v_gene: TRBV6-2/TRBV6-3; CDR3aa: CASSSAGTDTQYF
j_gene: TRBJ2-5; v_gene: TRBV3-1/TRBV3-2; CDR3aa: CASSQGWASRHETQYF
j_gene: TRBJ2-5; v_gene: TRBV7-9; CDR3aa: CASSYRGGETQYF
j_gene: TRBJ2-1; v_gene: TRBV6-2/TRBV6-3; CDR3aa: CASSPDSHSSYNEQFF
j_gene: TRBJ1-2; v_gene: TRBV19; CDR3aa: CAGAPYGYTF
j_gene: TRBJ2-2; v_gene: TRBV5-1; CDR3aa: CASSPMGADTGELFF
j_gene: TRBJ1-6; v_gene: TRBV5-1; CDR3aa: CASSPDGNSPLHF
j_gene: TRBJ1-5; v_gene: TRBV19; CDR3aa: CASSFGPSNQPQHF